This T cell receptor (beta chain) stems from a study of technical replicates of blood from a few donors. Trimming removed 0 bases at V and 1 base at J, with 12 bases between. The CDR3 has 16 residues. Germline V gives CDR1 MNHEY, CDR2 SVGAGI. Here immunoSEQ multiplex PCR was the method, and the copy in TCRdb shows in-frame clones only, minus some. Altogether tens of thousands of clones are present, around 93% being singletons, with the ten largest covering less than 0.35%. This chain uses TRBV6-5 with TRBJ1-1; TRBD1 might be the D (5 bases). The specimen was T cells isolated from PBMCs. This clonotype was sampled from a human donor in good health. Here the CDR3 DNA reads TGTGCCAGCAGTTACTCTAGGGGTCTTGGGAACACTGAAGCTTTCTTT. It translates to CASSYSRGLGNTEAFF.